These 20 T cell receptor beta chains were sequenced from one sample in a study of OX40 agonist ivuxolimab in advanced cancers. Sequencing was performed with immunoSEQ multiplex PCR; in TCRdb, only in-frame clones are kept and a portion is missing. The top ten clones hold 0.45% to 0.5% of a sample with roughly 100,000 clones, 90% of them seen once. The material sequenced was CD4+ or CD8+ T cells sorted from blood, taken in a trial of the OX40 agonist ivuxolimab. Every receptor here comes from an adult with an advanced solid tumor such as melanoma, head and neck, liver or kidney cancer.

The rearrangement joins TRBV9 to TRBJ2-2; TRBD2 matches 12 bases. V lost 0 bases, J lost 4 bases, and 1 base stayed unmatched. Germline assignment: CDR1 SGDLS and CDR2 YYNGEE. The CDR3 is 16 amino acids. CDR3 protein: CASSVGLAGVTGELFF. Written as DNA, the CDR3 is TGTGCCAGCAGCGTAGGACTAGCGGGGGTCACCGGGGAGCTGTTTTTT. The full variable domain, completed using reference TRBV9 and TRBJ2-2, is DSGVTQTPKHLITATGQRVTLRCSPRSGDLSVYWYQQSLDQGLQFLIQYYNGEERAKGNILERFSAQQFPDLHSELNLSSLELGDSALYFCASSVGLAGVTGELFFGEGSRLTVL.

The chain has TRBV28 and TRBJ1-4; 8 bases fit TRBD1. Germline lookup yields CDR1 MDHEN and CDR2 SYDVKM. The CDR3 has 14 residues. The V and J ends lost 6 bases and 8 bases, in that order; junction bases with no gene match: 8. The CDR3 reads CASSWTGREEKLFF. The CDR3 nucleotides read TGTGCCAGCAGCTGGACAGGGAGGGAGGAAAAACTGTTTTTT.

The chain is built from TRBV18 and TRBJ2-3, with 9 bases lining up with TRBD1. V lost 6 bases, J lost 3 bases, and 4 bases stayed unmatched. The V gene's germline CDR1 is KGHSH and CDR2 LQKENI. The CDR3 loop spans 14 amino acids. CDR3 in amino acids: CASSRDRVTDTQYF. The CDR3 bases are TGTGCCAGCTCGAGGGACAGGGTAACAGATACGCAGTATTTT.

The chain combines TRBV7-7 with TRBJ2-5, with D possibly TRBD1 on 5 matching bases. This CDR3 spans 13 amino acids. The germline V gene has CDR1 SSHAT and CDR2 FNYEAQ (reference sequence). V lost 4 bases and J lost 2, with 8 bases in between. As DNA, the CDR3 is TGTGCCAGCAGCTCCCAGGGTCAAGAGACCCAGTACTTC. It codes for CASSSQGQETQYF. Together with reference TRBV7-7 and TRBJ2-5, the CDR3 gives the full variable domain: GAGVSQSPRYKVTKRGQDVTLRCDPISSHATLYWYQQALGQGPEFLTYFNYEAQPDKSGLPSDRFSAERPEGSISTLTIQRTEQRDSAMYRCASSSQGQETQYFGPGTRLLVL.

This chain joins TRBV9 and TRBJ2-5; D gene unclear. CDR1 SGDLS and CDR2 YYNGEE come from the germline V gene. This CDR3 is built from 13 residues. V was clipped by 3 bases and J by 5 bases, with 11 bases between them. Here the CDR3 reads CASSAYYTETQYF. CDR3 bases: TGTGCCAGCAGCGCCTACTATACGGAGACCCAGTACTTC.

The genes are TRBV29-1 and TRBJ2-5, with a possible D match to TRBD1 (6 bases). Germline V lookup: CDR1 SQVTM, CDR2 ANQGSEA. The ends were cut back, 4 bases at V and 1 base at J, with 13 bases in the middle. The CDR3 consists of 14 residues. The CDR3 bases are TGCAGCGTTGTAAGGGGGAACTTCCAAGAGACCCAGTACTTC. It specifies CSVVRGNFQETQYF.

V and J are TRBV19 and TRBJ1-1; D is uncertain. V was cut by 6 bases and J by 6 bases, with 14 bases left in between. Germline values: CDR1 LNHDA, CDR2 SQIVND (reference sequence). CDR3 size: 13 residues. The CDR3 loop is CASRTSTQPEAFF. The CDR3, as DNA: TGTGCCAGTAGGACTTCGACCCAACCTGAAGCTTTCTTT.

This chain connects TRBV28 to TRBJ1-5, with D tentatively TRBD1 (5 bases). Per germline, CDR1 MDHEN and CDR2 SYDVKM. This CDR3 has 16 residues. Trimming cost V 6 bases and J 0 bases, with 15 bases left between them. The CDR3 DNA reads as TGTGCCAGCAGACCTGGGACTTACAGTAGCAATCAGCCCCAGCATTTT. The encoded protein is CASRPGTYSSNQPQHF.

CDR3 region: CASSLELANTGELFF. CDR3 DNA sequence: TGCGCCAGCAGTCTTGAGCTCGCGAACACCGGGGAGCTGTTTTTT. The chain is built from TRBV23-1 and TRBJ2-2; unclear D gene. TRBV23-1 is noted as an ORF with a role that remains uncertain. Trimming removed 4 bases from V and 0 bases from J, with 9 bases in between. The CDR3 is 15 amino acids.

The V call is TRBV6-6, the J call TRBJ2-2; no clear D. The germline CDR1 and CDR2 sequences are MNHNY and SVGAGI (reference sequence). V gave up 2 bases and J gave up 2 bases, with 12 bases separating them. CDR3 length: 16 residues. Here the CDR3 reads CASSYVVHRNTGELFF. CDR3 DNA: TGTGCCAGCAGTTACGTCGTGCACAGAAACACCGGGGAGCTGTTTTTT.

The V gene is TRBV12-2, the J gene TRBJ1-1; TRBD1, the table's D call, lacks a check against the DNA. TRBV12-2 corresponds to a pseudogene. This CDR3 is 13 amino acids long. CDR3: CASRLVQGTEAFF. The CDR3 DNA reads TGTGCAAGTCGCTTAGTGCAGGGCACTGAAGCTTTCTTT.

The chain combines TRBV11-2 with TRBJ2-1, with D maybe TRBD2 (7 bases). This CDR3 comprises 14 residues. V lost 4 bases to trimming and J lost 10 bases, with 17 bases between them. The germline V gene encodes CDR1 SGHAT and CDR2 FQNNGV. The CDR3: CASSSSGGPREQFF. The DNA of the CDR3 is TGTGCCAGCAGCTCCTCCGGGGGGCCTAGAGAGCAGTTCTTC.

The chain joins TRBV7-2 to TRBJ1-5, with D uncertain. This CDR3 has 14 amino acids. Trimming left V 5 bases short and J 9 bases short, with 17 bases between. Per the germline V gene, CDR1 is SGHTA and CDR2 is FQGNSA. The CDR3 is CASSLAHSPWPQHF. As DNA, the CDR3 is TGTGCCAGCAGCCTGGCCCACAGCCCCTGGCCCCAGCATTTT.

CDR3 protein: CASRKEGNQPQHF. Written as DNA, the CDR3 is TGTGCCAGCAGGAAAGAGGGGAATCAGCCCCAGCATTTT. V and J are TRBV6-6 and TRBJ1-5; maybe TRBD1 (5 bases). The length of the CDR3 is 13 residues. V lost 6 bases and J lost 4, with 10 bases in between. Germline CDR1 and CDR2: MNHNY and SVGAGI (reference sequence).

V and J are TRBV7-9 and TRBJ2-3; 12 bases map to TRBD2. The CDR3 runs 16 residues. Germline V gene sequence: CDR1 SEHNR, CDR2 FQNEAQ (reference sequence). Unmatched junction bases numbered 7, after V lost 6 bases and J lost 3 bases. The chain's CDR3 is CASRLAGGPGTDTQYF. The CDR3 nucleotides are TGTGCCAGCAGGCTAGCGGGGGGGCCAGGTACAGATACGCAGTATTTT.

The chain combines TRBV30 with TRBJ2-5; D is unclear. V lost 2 bases, J lost 1 base, and 5 bases lay in between. The germline V gene encodes CDR1 GTSNPN and CDR2 SVGIG (reference sequence). CDR3 length: 12 amino acids. The CDR3, as DNA: TGTGCCTGGAGTAAGGCCCAAGAGACCCAGTACTTC. It codes for CAWSKAQETQYF.

J is TRBJ1-2 and V is TRBV10-3; 7 nucleotides align to TRBD1. With V trimmed by 7 bases and J by 3 bases, 8 bases remained unmatched. Per the germline V gene, CDR1 is ENHRY and CDR2 is SYGVKD. The length of the CDR3 is 14 residues. CDR3 bases: TGTGCCATCACCCGACAGGGTGACGACTATGGCTACACCTTC. This codes for CAITRQGDDYGYTF.

The chain carries TRBV4-3 and TRBJ2-2; tentative D call: TRBD1 (5 bases). Germline CDR1 LGHNA, CDR2 YSLEER. The CDR3 has 15 amino acids. V was pared by 5 bases and J by 7 bases, with 17 bases between. Here the CDR3 DNA reads TGCGCCAGCAGCAGAACTGCCCAGGGTTTCGGGGAGCTGTTTTTT. Encoded protein: CASSRTAQGFGELFF.

This clone was observed a few times. J is TRBJ1-2 and V is TRBV28; TRBD1 might be the D (6 bases). Looked up from germline, CDR1 is MDHEN and CDR2 is SYDVKM. The CDR3 loop spans 12 amino acids. V lost 2 bases and J lost 8, with 9 bases in between. CDR3 protein: CASSLGTTGYTF. CDR3 in DNA: TGTGCCAGCAGTTTAGGGACAACGGGCTACACCTTC.

The V gene is TRBV6-6, the J gene TRBJ2-5, with 7 bases identical to TRBD2. Germline CDR1 and CDR2: MNHNY and SVGAGI (reference sequence). The ends lost 8 bases at V and 0 bases at J; junction bases unmatched: 6. CDR3 size: 14 residues. CDR3 nucleotide sequence: TGTGCCAGCTGGCTAGCGGAGAACCAAGAGACCCAGTACTTC. Its translation: CASWLAENQETQYF.